What follows are 30 T cell receptor beta chains derived from one specimen sequenced in a study of CD8+ T cells in alopecia areata. RNA, once extracted, was reverse transcribed into cDNA for use as the sequencing template. Assay: immunoSEQ multiplex PCR; the TCRdb copy retains only in-frame clones and omits some. The sample includes about 130,000 clones, 45% to 60% of them seen just once. Treatment meaning: oral pan-JAK inhibitor, 5-10 mg twice daily. The sample here was CD8+ T cells sorted from blood, taken at week 4, from a patient treated with tofacitinib. The receptor source for this set is a human donor with alopecia areata.

This clone has only one observation. The rearrangement joins TRBV9 to TRBJ1-3; 7 positions agree with TRBD1. The CDR3 is 15 amino acids. Germline V gene data show CDR1 as SGDLS and CDR2 as YYNGEE. J lost 8 bases, V lost 1 base, and 9 bases had no gene match. The CDR3 nucleotides read TGTGCCAGCAGCGTAACCACATGGCAGGGGGACACCATATATTTT. Amino acids: CASSVTTWQGDTIYF.

The rearrangement links TRBV27 to TRBJ1-1; tentative D call: TRBD1 (5 bases). Trimming left V 5 bases short and J 1 base short, with 14 bases between. This CDR3 comprises 15 residues. Germline lookup yields CDR1 MNHEY and CDR2 SMNVEV (reference sequence). CDR3 coding DNA: TGTGCCAGCAGTAGCTTACAGGCTCGGAACACTGAAGCTTTCTTT. Protein sequence: CASSSLQARNTEAFF.

This sequence joins TRBV11-2 and TRBJ2-2; possibly TRBD2 for D (5 bases). The CDR3 has 15 residues. In germline, CDR1 is SGHAT, CDR2 FQNNGV. Trimming took off 5 bases at V and 5 bases at J, with 15 bases between the two ends. In DNA form, the CDR3 reads TGTGCCAGCAGCCCGGACTTACTAGAGACCGGGGAGCTGTTTTTT. This codes for CASSPDLLETGELFF.

This clone was observed a few times. This rearrangement joins TRBV14 to TRBJ1-4; D gene unclear. The CDR3 is 17 residues long. Trimming cost V 1 base and J 2 bases, with 14 bases left between them. CDR1 and CDR2 from the germline V gene are SGHDN and FVKESK. The CDR3: CASSQARIGVTNEKLFF. Written as DNA, the CDR3 is TGTGCCAGCAGCCAAGCCCGCATTGGGGTCACTAATGAAAAACTGTTTTTT.

This clone came up once. The genes are TRBV7-9 and TRBJ1-2, with 7 nucleotides matching TRBD1. Germline assignment: CDR1 SEHNR and CDR2 FQNEAQ (reference sequence). Unmatched junction bases numbered 6, after V lost 5 bases and J lost 3 bases. The CDR3 is made up of 14 amino acids. CDR3 sequence (DNA): TGTGCCAGCAGCGAACAGGGGAGTTACTATGGCTACACCTTC. This encodes CASSEQGSYYGYTF.

This clone showed up just a few times. The chain couples TRBV29-1 to TRBJ2-3; the D is unclear. The CDR3 consists of 14 residues. V lost 4 bases and J lost 5, with 16 bases in between. Germline loops: CDR1 SQVTM, CDR2 ANQGSEA. The CDR3, as DNA: TGCAGCGTTGCGCATCCAAATTTCCTAGATACGCAGTATTTT. As protein: CSVAHPNFLDTQYF.

The chain has TRBV5-6 and TRBJ1-5, with D possibly being TRBD1 (6 bases). The length of the CDR3 is 15 residues. CDR1 and CDR2 from the germline V gene are SGHDT and YYEEEE. Between the trimmed V and J ends, which lost 2 bases and 0 bases, there was a span of 9 bases. CDR3 amino acids: CASSLTGFSNQPQHF. DNA of the CDR3: TGTGCCAGCAGCTTAACAGGGTTTAGCAATCAGCCCCAGCATTTT.

The chain uses TRBV13 and TRBJ1-2, with D possibly being TRBD1 (6 bases). The V end lost 1 base, the J end lost 6 bases, and 12 bases lay between the germline ends. The germline V gene has CDR1 PRHDT and CDR2 FYEKMQ (reference sequence). The CDR3 covers 14 residues. The CDR3 nucleotides read TGTGCCAGCAGCTTAGAAATGTCAGGGGATGGCTACACCTTC. Residues: CASSLEMSGDGYTF.

This chain links TRBV30 with TRBJ2-5, with TRBD1 matching 10 bases. The CDR3 is 13 amino acids. V lost 3 bases and J lost 5; bases outside the gene matches: 3. Per germline, CDR1 GTSNPN and CDR2 SVGIG (reference sequence). The CDR3 DNA reads TGTGCCTGGAGGGGGACAGGGGCCGAGACCCAGTACTTC. It translates to CAWRGTGAETQYF.

The genes are TRBV15 and TRBJ2-7, with 10 bases that match TRBD1. Germline CDR1 LNHNV, CDR2 YYDKDF (reference sequence). Losses at the gene ends were 3 bases for V and 5 bases for J; bases not matched to a gene: 7. CDR3 length: 15 residues. CDR3 sequence (DNA): TGTGCCACCAGCAGCACCGGGACAGGGGCTGACGAGCAGTACTTC. Its translation: CATSSTGTGADEQYF.

This clone was seen just once. The rearrangement joins TRBV6-5 to TRBJ2-7, with D perhaps given as TRBD1 or TRBD2 (6 bases each). CDR3 size: 14 residues. Trimming shortened V by 2 bases and J by 6 bases, and 14 bases separated the two germline ends. Germline V gene data show CDR1 as MNHEY and CDR2 as SVGAGI. The DNA of the CDR3 is TGTGCCAGCAGTTACGGGTTGGGGGGCAGCGAGCAGTACTTC. This gives the protein CASSYGLGGSEQYF.

The V call is TRBV6-5, the J call TRBJ2-7, with 7 bases matching TRBD1. With 5 bases clipped from V and 3 bases from J, the junction kept 7 bases outside the gene matches. Germline V gives CDR1 MNHEY, CDR2 SVGAGI. The CDR3 spans 14 residues. The DNA for the CDR3 is TGTGCCAGCAGTCCAGGACAGGAAGGCTACGAGCAGTACTTC. This translates into CASSPGQEGYEQYF.

The chain is built from TRBV29-1 and TRBJ2-1, with D possibly matching TRBD1 (7 bases). Per germline, CDR1 SQVTM and CDR2 ANQGSEA. This CDR3 contains 12 residues. The CDR3 here is CGGTDFYNEQFF. In DNA, the CDR3 is TGCGGAGGGACAGATTTCTACAATGAGCAGTTCTTC.

This clone occurred once. This sequence joins TRBV30 and TRBJ2-1; TRBD2 matches 7 bases. Per the germline V gene, CDR1 is GTSNPN and CDR2 is SVGIG (reference sequence). The CDR3 sequence is 13 residues long. V trimming: 0 bases; J trimming: 7 bases; junction bases outside the gene matches: 3. The CDR3 loop is CAWSVGGWNEQFF. The CDR3 DNA sequence: TGTGCCTGGAGTGTGGGAGGGTGGAATGAGCAGTTCTTC.

V usage is TRBV2 and J usage is TRBJ2-7; no clear D. The length of the CDR3 is 13 residues. V shed 7 bases and J shed 6 bases, with 16 bases lying between them. The V gene's germline CDR1 is SNHLY and CDR2 FYNNEI. CDR3 in amino acids: CASMTSPLGEQYF. The CDR3 DNA follows: TGTGCCAGCATGACCTCCCCCCTCGGCGAGCAGTACTTC.

The chain's CDR3 is CASSSSDRWYQETQYF. CDR3 coding DNA: TGTGCCAGCAGCTCGTCGGACAGGTGGTACCAAGAGACCCAGTACTTC. J is TRBJ2-5 and V is TRBV13; 7 bases map to TRBD1. There are 16 residues in the CDR3. Germline CDR1 and CDR2: PRHDT and FYEKMQ (reference sequence). Germline trimming cut 4 bases from V and 0 bases from J; bases unmatched to any gene: 8.

The gene calls are TRBV27 and TRBJ1-6; possibly TRBD1 for D (6 bases). Germline CDR1 is MNHEY and CDR2 is SMNVEV (reference sequence). V lost 3 bases and J lost 6, with 12 bases in between. CDR3 length equals 15 residues. The CDR3 coding sequence is TGTGCCAGCAGTTTCGGCAGGGGATCTAATTCACCCCTCCACTTT. Its translation is CASSFGRGSNSPLHF.

V and J are TRBV29-1 and TRBJ2-7, with a weak D call TRBD1 (6 bases). This CDR3 contains 15 residues. The germline V and J ends were trimmed by 6 bases and 1 base, with 19 bases remaining between them. Germline V CDR1 and CDR2: SQVTM, ANQGSEA. The CDR3: CSVEIRDNLSYEQYF. DNA of the CDR3: TGCAGCGTGGAAATCCGGGACAATCTATCCTACGAGCAGTACTTC.

V is TRBV7-9 and J is TRBJ2-5, with D unresolved. This CDR3 spans 12 amino acids. Trimming cost V 3 bases and J 5 bases, with 7 bases left between them. The germline gives CDR1 SEHNR, CDR2 FQNEAQ (reference sequence). CDR3 amino acids: CASSFPRETQYF. CDR3 DNA sequence: TGTGCCAGCAGCTTCCCGCGGGAGACCCAGTACTTC.

The chain uses TRBV27 and TRBJ2-7; D remains unclear. This CDR3 has 13 amino acids. The V end lost 3 bases, the J end lost 2 bases, and 8 bases lay between the germline ends. Looked up from germline, CDR1 is MNHEY and CDR2 is SMNVEV (reference sequence). In nucleotides, the CDR3 is TGTGCCAGCAGTTTTGGTGTAGCCTACGAGCAGTACTTC. This translates into CASSFGVAYEQYF.

The V gene is TRBV2, the J gene TRBJ1-4; 7 bases agree with TRBD1. The CDR3 spans 16 residues. Trimming at V came to 3 bases and at J to 7 bases, leaving 11 bases not matched to a gene. CDR1 is SNHLY and CDR2 is FYNNEI in the germline V gene. The DNA for the CDR3 is TGTGCCAGCAGTGACTCTAAGACAGGGTCGGGTGAAAAACTGTTTTTT. Its protein is CASSDSKTGSGEKLFF.

CDR3 sequence: CASSERGSYNEQFF. The CDR3 nucleotides read TGTGCCAGCAGCGAGCGGGGCTCCTACAATGAGCAGTTCTTC. The J gene is TRBJ2-1, the V gene TRBV6-5; 7 bases align to TRBD2. CDR3 length: 14 amino acids. The V and J ends lost 6 bases and 0 bases, in that order; junction bases with no gene match: 2. Per germline, CDR1 MNHEY and CDR2 SVGAGI.

The gene calls are TRBV27 and TRBJ2-5, with D hard to call. The CDR3 is made up of 15 amino acids. Trimming removed 0 bases from V and 0 bases from J, with 8 bases in between. CDR1 is MNHEY, CDR2 SMNVEV, per germline (reference sequence). CDR3 region: CASSLSDEDQETQYF. The CDR3 DNA sequence: TGTGCCAGCAGTTTATCGGATGAAGACCAAGAGACCCAGTACTTC.

This sequence joins TRBV4-3 and TRBJ2-2; D remains unclear. The CDR3 contains 12 residues. Germline lookup yields CDR1 LGHNA and CDR2 YSLEER. V lost 1 base to trimming and J lost 7 bases, with 4 bases between them. This CDR3 is CASSQVVGELFF. As DNA, the CDR3 is TGCGCCAGCAGCCAAGTAGTCGGGGAGCTGTTTTTT.

This clone was counted only a few times. The CDR3 DNA is TGTGCCAGCAGCGGCGGGGGACAGGGAGAAGGCTCTGGGGCCAACGTCCTGACTTTC. It encodes CASSGGGQGEGSGANVLTF. The J gene is TRBJ2-6, the V gene TRBV13, with 9 bases lining up with TRBD1. The J segment lost 0 bases and the V segment lost 5 bases, leaving 11 bases of the junction unmatched. CDR3 length equals 19 residues. Germline values: CDR1 PRHDT, CDR2 FYEKMQ (reference sequence).

Here the CDR3 DNA reads TGTGCCAGCAGTCCCACCCAGGGTGCTGGGGGGGATACGCAGTATTTT. It codes for CASSPTQGAGGDTQYF. J is TRBJ2-3 and V is TRBV27, with a tentative D call TRBD2 (6 bases). The CDR3 totals 16 residues. CDR1 is MNHEY and CDR2 is SMNVEV in the germline V gene (reference sequence). V was clipped by 5 bases and J by 6 bases, with 21 bases between them.

The CDR3 coding sequence is TGTGCCAGCAGCTTCGGTCGCACTGAAGCTTTCTTT. Protein sequence: CASSFGRTEAFF. The chain couples TRBV5-4 to TRBJ1-1, with D hard to call. V shed 2 bases and J shed 4 bases, with 6 bases lying between them. The CDR3 length is 12 residues. Germline V gene data show CDR1 as SGHNT and CDR2 as YYREEE (reference sequence).

The chain is built from TRBV6-6 and TRBJ2-3; TRBD1 matches at 11 bases. The CDR3 has 15 amino acids. CDR1 and CDR2 (germline): MNHNY, SVGAGI (reference sequence). The trim removed 7 bases at V and 4 bases at J, leaving 7 bases unmatched. The DNA of the CDR3 is TGTGCCAGCATTATGGACAGGGGGCCGGCAGATACGCAGTATTTT. It is translated as CASIMDRGPADTQYF.

The V and J genes are TRBV7-9 and TRBJ1-5, with a tentative D call TRBD1 (5 bases). This CDR3 has 15 amino acids. Germline V gene sequence: CDR1 SEHNR, CDR2 FQNEAQ (reference sequence). V lost 3 bases, J lost 2 bases, and 11 bases lay in between. The CDR3 nucleotides read TGTGCCAGCAGCTTCGGTCAAGGGGGCAATCAGCCCCAGCATTTT. Translating it yields CASSFGQGGNQPQHF.

The chain joins TRBV9 to TRBJ1-1, with D tentatively TRBD1 (6 bases). V was trimmed by 0 bases and J by 0 bases, leaving 15 bases between them. The CDR3 contains 17 residues. The germline CDR1 and CDR2 sequences are SGDLS and YYNGEE. CDR3 sequence (DNA): TGTGCCAGCAGCGTAGATCATGGAGGACAGCTGAACACTGAAGCTTTCTTT. Protein: CASSVDHGGQLNTEAFF.